This T cell receptor (beta chain) was found in a study of blood T cell repertoires in COVID-19. Using immunoSEQ multiplex PCR, the repertoire was profiled, and TCRdb retains in-frame clones only, with some absent. Here the sample spans 200,000 to 250,000 clones, about 80% being singletons. V was cut by 0 bases and J by 6 bases, with 11 bases left in between. Germline assignment: CDR1 SEHNR and CDR2 FQNEAQ (reference sequence). This CDR3 comprises 14 residues. This chain uses TRBV7-9 with TRBJ1-1; D remains unclear. This clonotype was obtained from a woman aged 25 to 39 who had recovered from COVID-19. Sequencing was performed on peripheral blood. The CDR3 DNA reads as TGTGCCAGCAGCTTAGCGGGCCGGGAGTCTGAAGCTTTCTTT. Translation gives CASSLAGRESEAFF.